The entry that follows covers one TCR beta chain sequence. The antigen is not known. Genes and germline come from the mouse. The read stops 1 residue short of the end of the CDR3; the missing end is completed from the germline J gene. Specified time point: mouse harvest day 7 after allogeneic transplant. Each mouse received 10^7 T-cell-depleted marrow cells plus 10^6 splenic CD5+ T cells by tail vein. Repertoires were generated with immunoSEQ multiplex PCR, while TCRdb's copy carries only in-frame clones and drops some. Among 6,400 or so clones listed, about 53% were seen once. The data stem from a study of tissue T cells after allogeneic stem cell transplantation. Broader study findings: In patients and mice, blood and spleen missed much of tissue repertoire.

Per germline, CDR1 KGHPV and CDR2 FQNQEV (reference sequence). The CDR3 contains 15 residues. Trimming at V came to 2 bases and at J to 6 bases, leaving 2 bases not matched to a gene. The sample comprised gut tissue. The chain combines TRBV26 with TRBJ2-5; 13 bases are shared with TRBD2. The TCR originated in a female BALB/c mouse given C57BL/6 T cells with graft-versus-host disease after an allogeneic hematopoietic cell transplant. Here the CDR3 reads CASSLGLGGRDTQYF. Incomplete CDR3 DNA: TGTGCCAGCAGTCTGGGACTGGGGGGGCGTGACACCCAGTAC.